This is a list of T cell receptor beta chains from one sample in a study of T cell responses to AZD1222 COVID-19 vaccine. Generated by immunoSEQ multiplex PCR, the TCRdb table keeps only in-frame clones and is missing some. The sample consists of about 61,000 clones, roughly 89% of them appearing once. Sequenced here: peripheral blood, sampled on day 0 of AZD1222 vaccination. All receptors come from an adult in good health. Each CDR3 is given with its conserved first and last residue. A D gene is named only where the DNA matches it firmly. Size values are once, few and many counts, or a class for expanded clones, and some rows have none.

CASSRQENTEAFF,TGTGCCAGCAGTCGTCAGGAGAACACTGAAGCTTTCTTT,.,.,TRBJ1-1,TRBV12-3/TRBV12-4
CSARENTEAFF,TGCAGTGCCAGGGAGAACACTGAAGCTTTCTTT,.,.,TRBJ1-1,TRBV20-1
CASSLGPRNSPLHF,TGTGCCAGCAGCTTAGGCCCGAGGAATTCACCCCTCCACTTT,.,.,TRBJ1-6,TRBV7-9
CASSAGGGTGELFF,TGCGCCAGCAGTGCAGGGGGAGGCACCGGGGAGCTGTTTTTT,.,.,TRBJ2-2,TRBV10-2
CASSLTGLSGNTIYF,TGTGCCAGCAGTCTAACAGGGCTCTCTGGAAACACCATATATTTT,.,.,TRBJ1-3,TRBV6-5
CASSILDRGLYGYTF,TGTGCCAGCAGCATCCTGGACAGGGGGCTCTATGGCTACACCTTC,TRBD1,.,TRBJ1-2,TRBV5-4
CASSGGQGVMAEKLFF,TGTGCCAGTAGTGGCGGACAGGGGGTTATGGCTGAAAAACTGTTTTTT,TRBD1,.,TRBJ1-4,TRBV19
CASSLFFRGDNEQFF,TGCGCCAGCAGCTTGTTCTTCAGGGGGGACAATGAGCAGTTCTTC,.,.,TRBJ2-1,TRBV5-1
CASSLAAGQPNTEAFF,TGTGCCAGCAGCTTGGCCGCGGGACAGCCTAACACTGAAGCTTTCTTT,TRBD1,.,TRBJ1-1,TRBV5-4
CASSPGTARLYEQYF,TGTGCCAGCAGCCCCGGGACCGCCCGACTCTACGAGCAGTACTTC,.,.,TRBJ2-7,TRBV5-6
CAWSSGLAGGSEQYF,TGTGCCTGGAGTAGCGGACTAGCGGGGGGGTCTGAGCAGTACTTC,TRBD2,.,TRBJ2-7,TRBV30
CASSLQGNPNYGYTF,TGTGCCAGTAGCCTACAGGGTAACCCTAACTATGGCTACACCTTC,.,.,TRBJ1-2,TRBV19
CASSLDGTANSPLHF,TGCGCCAGCAGCTTAGACGGGACAGCGAATTCACCCCTCCACTTT,TRBD1,.,TRBJ1-6,TRBV5-1
CASIDQGSEKLFF,TGTGCCAGCATCGACCAGGGGTCTGAAAAACTGTTTTTT,.,.,TRBJ1-4,TRBV6-5
CASSLGGGQPLHF,TGCGCCAGCAGCCTGGGCGGGGGGCAACCCCTCCACTTT,.,.,TRBJ1-6,TRBV5-1
CASSIVGGLNSPLHF,TGTGCCAGTAGTATAGTTGGGGGTCTAAATTCACCCCTCCACTTT,.,.,TRBJ1-6,TRBV19
CASSRTALGGTYNEQFF,TGTGCCAGCAGCAGAACCGCCTTGGGGGGGACCTACAATGAGCAGTTCTTC,TRBD2,.,TRBJ2-1,TRBV9
CASSQDMASGGAGETQYF,TGTGCCAGCAGCCAAGATATGGCTAGCGGGGGGGCCGGGGAGACCCAGTACTTC,TRBD2,.,TRBJ2-5,TRBV3-1/TRBV3-2
CSVLIGVNQPQHF,TGCAGCGTTCTTATTGGGGTGAATCAGCCCCAGCATTTT,.,.,TRBJ1-5,TRBV29-1
CASSSHDGTAYEKLFF,TGTGCCAGCAGCTCCCACGACGGGACGGCTTATGAAAAACTGTTTTTT,.,.,TRBJ1-4,TRBV11-1
CASSQTGGGYTF,TGTGCCAGCAGTCAGACCGGTGGGGGCTACACCTTC,.,.,TRBJ1-2,TRBV12-3/TRBV12-4
CASSQDPAGTTDTQYF,TGTGCCAGCAGCCAAGACCCAGCGGGGACCACAGATACGCAGTATTTT,TRBD2,.,TRBJ2-3,TRBV3-1/TRBV3-2
CASSFQGLRGSGNTIYF,TGCGCCAGCAGCTTTCAGGGTCTGCGGGGCTCTGGAAACACCATATATTTT,.,.,TRBJ1-3,TRBV5-1
CASSLVATPYQETQYF,TGCGCCAGCAGCTTGGTGGCTACTCCGTACCAAGAGACCCAGTACTTC,.,.,TRBJ2-5,TRBV5-1
CASSLSSGGPNEQFF,TGTGCCAGCAGCCTTTCTAGCGGGGGGCCCAATGAGCAGTTCTTC,TRBD2,.,TRBJ2-1,TRBV7-3
CSASGRGPNYGYTF,TGCAGTGCTAGTGGCAGGGGCCCGAACTATGGCTACACCTTC,.,.,TRBJ1-2,TRBV20-1
CASSHKGAGGYTF,TGTGCCAGCAGCCACAAAGGGGCTGGTGGCTACACCTTC,.,.,TRBJ1-2,TRBV3-1/TRBV3-2
CAISESGSNQPQHF,TGTGCCATCAGTGAGTCAGGGTCCAATCAGCCCCAGCATTTT,.,once,TRBJ1-5,TRBV10-3
CASSPQSATNEKLFF,TGTGCCAGCTCACCACAGTCAGCTACTAATGAAAAACTGTTTTTT,.,.,TRBJ1-4,TRBV18
CASSLDGGAGETQYF,TGTGCCAGCAGCTTAGATGGGGGGGCAGGGGAGACCCAGTACTTC,.,.,TRBJ2-5,TRBV11-2
CASSQGGRGGGGNQPQHF,TGCGCCAGCAGCCAAGGGGGCCGTGGAGGGGGTGGCAATCAGCCCCAGCATTTT,.,.,TRBJ1-5,TRBV4-1
CASSPEDRAKSYEQYF,TGTGCCAGCTCACCGGAGGACAGGGCGAAGTCCTACGAGCAGTACTTC,TRBD1,few,TRBJ2-7,TRBV18
CASSPGPGRNEKLFF,TGTGCCAGCAGCCCAGGCCCGGGACGGAATGAAAAACTGTTTTTT,.,.,TRBJ1-4,TRBV7-9
CASSSGQGLDSPLHF,TGTGCCAGCAGTTCCGGACAGGGTTTGGATTCACCCCTCCACTTT,TRBD1,.,TRBJ1-6,TRBV6-2/TRBV6-3
CASSLEDPAINTGELFF,TGTGCCAGCAGCTTAGAAGATCCAGCGATAAACACCGGGGAGCTGTTTTTT,.,.,TRBJ2-2,TRBV11-3
CASSSKGTSSGTQYF,TGTGCCAGCAGTTCCAAGGGGACGTCCTCGGGGACCCAGTACTTC,.,.,TRBJ2-5,TRBV6-5
CASSPGTGGFTDTQYF,TGCGCCAGCAGCCCCGGGACAGGGGGATTTACAGATACGCAGTATTTT,TRBD1,.,TRBJ2-3,TRBV5-1
CASSFSGNTEAFF,TGTGCCAGCAGCTTCTCCGGGAACACTGAAGCTTTCTTT,.,.,TRBJ1-1,TRBV11-3
CASSLALSQETQYF,TGTGCCAGCAGCTTAGCGCTGTCCCAAGAGACCCAGTACTTC,.,.,TRBJ2-5,TRBV7-2
CSADRGRNTEAFF,TGCAGCGCGGACAGGGGCCGGAACACTGAAGCTTTCTTT,TRBD1,once,TRBJ1-1,TRBV29-1
CASSPGTGGNEQFF,TGCGCCAGCAGCCCCGGGACAGGGGGCAATGAGCAGTTCTTC,TRBD1,.,TRBJ2-1,TRBV5-1
CASSQWAGTYGYTF,TGTGCCAGCAGCCAGTGGGCAGGGACCTATGGCTACACCTTC,.,.,TRBJ1-2,TRBV27
CASRENGQPNSPLHF,TGTGCCAGCAGGGAAAACGGACAGCCCAATTCACCCCTCCACTTT,.,.,TRBJ1-6,TRBV2
CAISESEGLNEKLFF,TGTGCCATCAGTGAGTCAGAGGGGTTGAATGAAAAACTGTTTTTT,.,.,TRBJ1-4,TRBV10-3
CASSLAGGRNTEAFF,TGTGCCAGCAGCTTAGCAGGGGGCAGGAACACTGAAGCTTTCTTT,TRBD1,once,TRBJ1-1,TRBV11-2
CASSEAGLETNEQFF,TGTGCCAGCAGTGAAGCTGGCCTGGAAACCAATGAGCAGTTCTTC,.,.,TRBJ2-1,TRBV2
CASSAPTRRARTGEQYF,TGTGCCAGCAGCGCACCAACGCGCCGGGCCCGGACGGGCGAGCAGTACTTC,.,.,TRBJ2-7,TRBV9